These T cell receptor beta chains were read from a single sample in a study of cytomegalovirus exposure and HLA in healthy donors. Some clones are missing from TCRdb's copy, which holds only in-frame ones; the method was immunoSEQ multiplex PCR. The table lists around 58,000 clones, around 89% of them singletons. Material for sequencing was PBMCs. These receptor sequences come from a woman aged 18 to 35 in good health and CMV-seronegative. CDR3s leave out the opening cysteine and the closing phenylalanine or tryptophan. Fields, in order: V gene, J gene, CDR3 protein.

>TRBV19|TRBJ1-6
ASSTTRGLRNSPLH
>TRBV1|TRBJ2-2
TSSQDRNRNTGELF
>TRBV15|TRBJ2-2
ATSRDRGTGELF
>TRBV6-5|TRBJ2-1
ASSYGRGNEQF
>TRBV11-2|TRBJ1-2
ASSLDYQSNYGYT
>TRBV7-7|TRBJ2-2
ASSLSSGGTGELF
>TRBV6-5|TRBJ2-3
ASSRQGSTDTQY
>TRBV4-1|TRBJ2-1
ASSRGLARSYNEQF
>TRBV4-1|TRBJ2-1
ASSQLLLAGGNGEQF
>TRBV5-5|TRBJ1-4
ASSLQGAGEKLF
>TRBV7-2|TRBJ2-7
ASSPSRTVRYEQY
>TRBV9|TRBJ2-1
ASSPHDRAFGNEQF
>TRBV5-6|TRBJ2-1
ASSLGQGFEQF
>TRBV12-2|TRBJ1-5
ASHIEVTGGGQPQH
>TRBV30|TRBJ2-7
AWSVAGSGFPYEQY
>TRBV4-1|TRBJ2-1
ASSQVRGHEKQF
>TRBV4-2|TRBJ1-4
ASSQAGPGGRGEKLF
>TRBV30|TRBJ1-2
AWSVNLLQGDGYT
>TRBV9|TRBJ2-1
ASSPDREQF
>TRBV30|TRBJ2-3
AWRGGRGTDTQY
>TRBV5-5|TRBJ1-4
ASSRPTAEKLF
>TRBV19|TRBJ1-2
ASREIQGLLDGYT
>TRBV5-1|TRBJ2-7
ASSSGPGQSSYEQY
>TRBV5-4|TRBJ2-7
ASNHHGGTEKREQY
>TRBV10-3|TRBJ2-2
AISTTPGQGAGELF